The next 2 T cell receptor beta chains were all read from a single sample in a study of neoadjuvant anti-PD-1 for oral cavity cancer. TCRdb's table, derived via immunoSEQ multiplex PCR, lists solely in-frame clones and lacks some. The sample yields roughly 34,000 clones, 87% seen once. Sequenced material: PBMCs, taken before nivolumab (anti-PD-1) treatment. These receptors all stem from a person between 40 and 85 years old with oral cavity squamous cell carcinoma.

The V call is TRBV28, the J call TRBJ2-2; D unresolved. The CDR3 sequence is 13 residues long. The V end was cut by 11 bases, the J end by 7 bases, with 17 bases between. Germline V lookup: CDR1 MDHEN, CDR2 SYDVKM. The CDR3 sequence is CAGATTSSGELFF. For the CDR3, the DNA is TGTGCCGGAGCCACTACAAGCAGCGGGGAGCTGTTTTTT.

This sequence joins TRBV4-1 and TRBJ2-3, with D hard to call. Germline V gives CDR1 MGHRA, CDR2 YSYEKL. CDR3 size: 14 residues. V was shortened by 0 bases and J by 1 base, with 5 bases between the two germline ends. This chain's CDR3 is CASSQDSGTDTQYF. CDR3 DNA sequence: TGCGCCAGCAGCCAAGATTCAGGCACAGATACGCAGTATTTT.